This TCR beta chain originates from a study of blood T cells in healthy people across ages. Alongside a J-beta primer mix, a sample-barcoded 5' primer served in a second PCR lasting roughly 7 to 11 cycles. MiXCR was run by TCRdb on the 5' RACE reads, yielding one entry per CDR3 protein. The repertoire includes 1.8 million or so distinct CDR3 sequences, 39% of them detected once, and about 23% sits in the top ten. The CDR3 consists of 12 residues. Trimming removed 5 bases at V and 6 bases at J, with 9 bases between. The receptor comes from a human donor in good health. Sequenced material: blood. The chain recombines TRBV12-3 or TRBV12-4 with TRBJ2-3, with D hard to call. The CDR3 sequence: CASSLHPDTQYF. The CDR3 bases are TGTGCCAGCAGTCTACACCCCGATACGCAGTATTTT.